This is a list of T cell receptor beta chains from one sample in a study of T cells expressing NK-cell markers. For each CDR3 protein, TCRdb gives one entry from its re-call of the 5' RACE reads, without DNA. This sample's clone table lists several thousand distinct CDR3 sequences. Sequencing was performed on blood T cells: a sorted CD56 or NKG2C T cell subset, CD4+ or CD8+ T cells, or bulk PBMC T cells (not recorded which). The receptors originated from a man aged 18 to 69 in good health. Each CDR3 is given with its conserved first and last residue.

J: TRBJ2-1; V: TRBV6-4; CDR3: CASSVLGDINEQFF
J: TRBJ2-3; V: TRBV20-1; CDR3: CSASREDPGLEGPADTQYF
J: TRBJ1-2; V: TRBV4-2; CDR3: CASSQQGLFGYTF
J: TRBJ2-3; V: TRBV3-1; CDR3: CASSQIADTQYF
J: TRBJ2-6; V: TRBV6-4; CDR3: CASSEGGPSGANVLTF
J: TRBJ2-3; V: TRBV15; CDR3: CATSPGTSGVDTQYF
J: TRBJ1-2; V: TRBV6-1; CDR3: CASGGGLAYGYTF
J: TRBJ1-5; V: TRBV20-1; CDR3: CSARGRENQPQHF
J: TRBJ2-7; V: TRBV6-1; CDR3: CASTRTEASYEQYF
J: TRBJ2-7; V: TRBV5-1; CDR3: CASSLGTDFYEQYF
J: TRBJ2-5; V: TRBV18; CDR3: CASSPSPSVVGETQYF
J: TRBJ2-1; V: TRBV5-1; CDR3: CASNTGTGPYNEQFF
J: TRBJ1-6; V: TRBV7-2; CDR3: CASSFGQGPYNSPLHF
J: TRBJ1-1; V: TRBV20-1; CDR3: CSAPGHMNTEAFF
J: TRBJ2-3; V: TRBV21-1; CDR3: CASSNFGLGGRTDTQYF
J: TRBJ2-7; V: TRBV4-2; CDR3: CASSQGTKEQVWEQYF
J: TRBJ2-2; V: TRBV6-1; CDR3: CASSVEDGSFGGELFF
J: TRBJ2-1; V: TRBV15; CDR3: CATSRLGGGRFVGYNEQFF
J: TRBJ2-3; V: TRBV12-3/TRBV12-4; CDR3: CASSLAGTPADTQYF
J: TRBJ2-3; V: TRBV6-2/TRBV6-3; CDR3: CASSRTEADTQYF
J: TRBJ2-7; V: TRBV5-5; CDR3: CASSLTPHEQYF
J: TRBJ2-3; V: TRBV30; CDR3: CAWSVDYRTDTQYF
J: TRBJ2-6; V: TRBV6-1; CDR3: CASSESGSGANVLTF
J: TRBJ2-5; V: TRBV7-2; CDR3: CASSPRTSGWETQYF
J: TRBJ2-7; V: TRBV7-6; CDR3: CASSLRDPYEQYF
J: TRBJ2-5; V: TRBV6-2/TRBV6-3; CDR3: CASSLGQAGLETQYF
J: TRBJ2-2; V: TRBV6-2/TRBV6-3; CDR3: CASRGGYTGELFF